This TCR beta chain was recorded in a study of shared clonotypes between healthy human individuals. Participating donors were healthy, HIV-negative adults free of recent acute infections or vaccinations. Splitting of CD4+ cells produced CD45RA+ naive and CD45RA-negative memory subsets. V lost 8 bases, J lost 8 bases, and 14 bases stayed unmatched. Germline V CDR1 and CDR2: SNHLY, FYNNEI. The CDR3 runs 15 residues. A word on this clone: The antigen remains undetermined.

Sequencing was performed with immunoSEQ multiplex PCR; in TCRdb, only in-frame clones are kept and a portion is missing. The top ten clones hold around 0.37% of a sample with approximately 2.5 million clones, 93% of them seen once. Study-wide results and limits: Larger estimated richness was generally recorded for naive subsets relative to memory subsets.

The source of this sequence is a man between 18 and 35 years old in good health. Some clones in this sample may be carry-over from other donors' samples. The rearrangement links TRBV2 to TRBJ2-1; 8 positions agree with TRBD2. The sequenced material came from naive CD4+ T cells from PBMCs. Subset denoted: CD45RA+ positively selected. DNA for the CDR3: TGTGCCAGCTTTGCCTCAGCGGGAGAAGTAGATGAGCAGTTCTTC. This encodes CASFASAGEVDEQFF. Drawing the rest from reference TRBV2 and TRBJ2-1, the complete variable domain is EPEVTQTPSHQVTQMGQEVILRCVPISNHLYFYWYRQILGQKVEFLVSFYNNEISEKSEIFDDQFSVERPDGSNFTLKIRSTKLEDSAMYFCASFASAGEVDEQFFGPGTRLTVL.